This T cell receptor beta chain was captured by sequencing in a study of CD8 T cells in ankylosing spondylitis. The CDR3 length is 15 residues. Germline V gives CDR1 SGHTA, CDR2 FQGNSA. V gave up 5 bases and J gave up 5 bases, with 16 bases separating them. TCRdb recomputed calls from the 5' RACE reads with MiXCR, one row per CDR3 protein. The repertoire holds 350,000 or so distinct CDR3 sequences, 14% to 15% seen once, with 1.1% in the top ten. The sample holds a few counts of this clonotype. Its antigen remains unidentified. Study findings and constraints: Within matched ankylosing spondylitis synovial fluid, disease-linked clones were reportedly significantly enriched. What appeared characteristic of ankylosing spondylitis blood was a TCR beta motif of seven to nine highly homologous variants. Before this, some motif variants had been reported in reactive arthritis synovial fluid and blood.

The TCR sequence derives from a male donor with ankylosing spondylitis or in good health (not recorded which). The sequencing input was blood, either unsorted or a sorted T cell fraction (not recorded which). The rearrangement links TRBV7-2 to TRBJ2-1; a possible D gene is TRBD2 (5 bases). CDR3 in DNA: TGTGCCAGCAGCCGAGCGGTAACACCAAACAATGAGCAGTTCTTC. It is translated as CASSRAVTPNNEQFF. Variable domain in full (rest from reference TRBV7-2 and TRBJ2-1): GAGVSQSPSNKVTEKGKDVELRCDPISGHTALYWYRQSLGQGLEFLIYFQGNSAPDKSGLPSDRFSAERTGGSVSTLTIQRTQQEDSAVYLCASSRAVTPNNEQFFGPGTRLTVL.